This entry concerns a single T cell receptor beta chain. No antigen is known for it. Unique molecular identifiers were present on the cDNA, and a universal primer site came from template switching. TCRdb re-analysed the 5' RACE reads in MiXCR, keeping a single row per CDR3 protein. The sample includes 600,000 to 850,000 distinct CDR3 sequences, 18% of them seen just once. V was cut by 7 bases and J by 4 bases, with 14 bases left in between. Germline CDR1 and CDR2: SEHNR and FQNEAQ (reference sequence). The CDR3 extends over 13 amino acids. These data originate in a study of identical twins. Findings and caveats of the study: Abundant cord blood beta clonotypes carried fewer insertions; memory repertoires showed none.

The data also belong to a second study, concerning T cells expressing NK-cell markers. Per that study: Most of the eight sequenced donors were HCMV-seropositive; one was seronegative. Of the CD8+ T cells in 5 to 7 donors, about 1.0-7.0% belonged to dominant NKG2C+ clonotypes.

V and J are TRBV7-9 and TRBJ2-7, with D tentatively TRBD2 (6 bases). The origin of this receptor is a young woman in good health. Sequencing was carried out using PBMCs. The CDR3 DNA reads TGTGCCAGCAACTATCTAGCGCCATACGAGCAGTACTTC. It is translated as CASNYLAPYEQYF.